This TCR beta chain came from a study of blood T cell repertoires in COVID-19. Whole-study context: Samples taken during acute and convalescent COVID-19 were collected in the United States, Italy and Spain. T cells, B-cell-depleted T cells, or PBMCs supplied cDNA or gDNA.

In its sample, this clone was seen once. The germline gives CDR1 SGHTA, CDR2 FQGTGA. CDR3 length: 12 amino acids. V was shortened by 1 base and J by 8 bases, with 7 bases between the two germline ends. In the source study's methods: Nucleated cell number was recorded as an estimate derived from reference gene primer amplification. Clones were read by immunoSEQ multiplex PCR, and TCRdb kept only the in-frame ones, dropping some. The V and J calls and clone size were taken over from that table, and D and trimming were inferred from the DNA. The table records about 350,000 clones, around 87% of them present only once.

The V gene is TRBV7-3, the J gene TRBJ2-3; D is perhaps TRBD2 (6 bases). Sequences were obtained from peripheral blood. This TCR came from a woman aged 45-65 years with COVID-19, enrolled during active disease. CDR3 loop: CASSLMGGTQYF. The DNA for the CDR3 is TGTGCCAGCAGCTTAATGGGGGGTACGCAGTATTTT.